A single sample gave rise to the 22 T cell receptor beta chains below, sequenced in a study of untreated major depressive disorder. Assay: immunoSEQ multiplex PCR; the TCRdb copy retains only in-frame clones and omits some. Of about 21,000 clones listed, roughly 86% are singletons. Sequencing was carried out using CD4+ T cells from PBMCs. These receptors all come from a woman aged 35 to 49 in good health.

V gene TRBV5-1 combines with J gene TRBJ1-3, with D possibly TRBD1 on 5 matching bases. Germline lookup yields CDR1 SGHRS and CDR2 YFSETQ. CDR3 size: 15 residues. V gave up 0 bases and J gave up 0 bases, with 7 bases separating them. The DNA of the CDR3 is TGCGCCAGCAGCTTGGCCGGGGGCTCTGGAAACACCATATATTTT. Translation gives CASSLAGGSGNTIYF.

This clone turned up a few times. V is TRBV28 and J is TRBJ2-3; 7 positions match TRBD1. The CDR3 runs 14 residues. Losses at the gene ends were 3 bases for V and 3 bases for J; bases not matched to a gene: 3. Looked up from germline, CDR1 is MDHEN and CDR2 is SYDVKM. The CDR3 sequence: CASSFGTVTDTQYF. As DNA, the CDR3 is TGTGCCAGCAGTTTTGGGACAGTGACAGATACGCAGTATTTT.

The CDR3 is CASSHSERGVGQPQHF. The CDR3 coding sequence is TGCGCCAGCAGTCATTCGGAGAGAGGGGTTGGACAGCCCCAGCATTTT. The chain is built from TRBV23-1 and TRBJ1-5, with a possible D match to TRBD1 (5 bases). TRBV23-1 is given ORF status, its function remaining uncertain. This CDR3 is built from 16 residues. V lost 3 bases and J 7 bases, leaving 19 bases between the germline ends.

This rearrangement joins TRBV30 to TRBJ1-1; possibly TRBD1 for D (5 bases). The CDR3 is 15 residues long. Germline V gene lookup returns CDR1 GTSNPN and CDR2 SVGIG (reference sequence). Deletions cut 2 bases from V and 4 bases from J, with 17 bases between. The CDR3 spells CAWSRGRVRGTEAFF. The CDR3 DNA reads TGTGCCTGGAGTCGGGGCCGGGTTAGGGGCACTGAAGCTTTCTTT.

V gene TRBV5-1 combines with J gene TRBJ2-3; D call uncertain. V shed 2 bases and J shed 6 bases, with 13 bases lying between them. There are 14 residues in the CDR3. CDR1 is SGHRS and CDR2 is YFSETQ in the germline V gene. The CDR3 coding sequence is TGCGCCAGCAGCTTTGAGGTGGTTGTGGATACGCAGTATTTT. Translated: CASSFEVVVDTQYF.

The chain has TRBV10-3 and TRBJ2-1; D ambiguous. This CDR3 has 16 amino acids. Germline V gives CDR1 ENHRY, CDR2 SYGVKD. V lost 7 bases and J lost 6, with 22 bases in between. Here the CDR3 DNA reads TGTGCCATCATAGGTGTCAGTATACTCCTAGGCAATGAGCAGTTCTTC. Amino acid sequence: CAIIGVSILLGNEQFF.

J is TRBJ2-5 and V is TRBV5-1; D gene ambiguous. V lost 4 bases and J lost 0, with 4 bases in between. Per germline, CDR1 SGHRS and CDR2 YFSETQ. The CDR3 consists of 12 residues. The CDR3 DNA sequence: TGCGCCAGCAGCCCCTACCAAGAGACCCAGTACTTC. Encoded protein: CASSPYQETQYF.

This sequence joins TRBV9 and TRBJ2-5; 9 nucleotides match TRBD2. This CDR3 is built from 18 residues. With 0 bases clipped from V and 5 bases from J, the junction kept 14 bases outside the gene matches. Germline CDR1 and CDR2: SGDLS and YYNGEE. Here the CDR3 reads CASSVGIAGDLGAETQYF. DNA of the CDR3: TGTGCCAGCAGCGTAGGGATAGCGGGGGACCTCGGGGCGGAGACCCAGTACTTC.

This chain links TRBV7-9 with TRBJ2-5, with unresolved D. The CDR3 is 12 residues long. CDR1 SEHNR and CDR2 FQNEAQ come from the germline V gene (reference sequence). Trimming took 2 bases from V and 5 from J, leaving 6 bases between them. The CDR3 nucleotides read TGTGCCAGCAGCTTATACGGGGAGACCCAGTACTTC. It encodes CASSLYGETQYF.

The CDR3 sequence is CAWSPSPGQVQHF. The CDR3 nucleotides read TGTGCCTGGAGCCCCAGCCCTGGACAGGTCCAGCATTTT. The rearrangement uses TRBV30 and TRBJ1-5, with 7 nucleotides matching TRBD1. In germline, CDR1 is GTSNPN, CDR2 SVGIG (reference sequence). The CDR3 loop spans 13 amino acids. V was pared by 3 bases and J by 12 bases, with 11 bases of the junction left unmatched.

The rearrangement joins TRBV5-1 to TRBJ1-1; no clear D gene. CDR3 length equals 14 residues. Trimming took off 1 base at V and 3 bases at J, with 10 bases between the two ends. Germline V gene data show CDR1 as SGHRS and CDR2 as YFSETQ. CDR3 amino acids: CASSLFPEDTEAFF. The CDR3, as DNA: TGCGCCAGCAGCTTGTTTCCTGAGGACACTGAAGCTTTCTTT.

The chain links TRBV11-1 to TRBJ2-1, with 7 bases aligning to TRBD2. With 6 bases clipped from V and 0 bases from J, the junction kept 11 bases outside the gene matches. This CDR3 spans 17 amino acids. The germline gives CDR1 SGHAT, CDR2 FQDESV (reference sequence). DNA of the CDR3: TGTGCCAGCAGGCAATCGACTAGCAGGAGCTCCTACAATGAGCAGTTCTTC. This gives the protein CASRQSTSRSSYNEQFF.

CDR3 nucleotides: TGTGCCAGCTCACCAGGGGAGCATAATTCACCCCTCCACTTT. It encodes CASSPGEHNSPLHF. The J gene is TRBJ1-6, the V gene TRBV18; D gene uncertain. V was clipped by 2 bases and J by 5 bases, with 7 bases between them. The germline V gene encodes CDR1 KGHSH and CDR2 LQKENI. This CDR3 is built from 14 residues.

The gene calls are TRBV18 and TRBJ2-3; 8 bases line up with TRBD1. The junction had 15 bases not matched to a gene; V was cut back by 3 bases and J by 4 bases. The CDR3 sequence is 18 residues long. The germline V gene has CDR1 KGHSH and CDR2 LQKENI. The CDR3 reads CASSPPPERTGSSDTQYF. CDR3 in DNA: TGTGCCAGCTCACCGCCGCCTGAGAGGACAGGGTCTTCAGATACGCAGTATTTT.

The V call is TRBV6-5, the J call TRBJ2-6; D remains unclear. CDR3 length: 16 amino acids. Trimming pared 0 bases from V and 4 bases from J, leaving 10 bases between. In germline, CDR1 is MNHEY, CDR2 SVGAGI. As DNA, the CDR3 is TGTGCCAGCAGTTACTCGCCGGGTTCCGGGGCCAACGTCCTGACTTTC. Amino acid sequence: CASSYSPGSGANVLTF.

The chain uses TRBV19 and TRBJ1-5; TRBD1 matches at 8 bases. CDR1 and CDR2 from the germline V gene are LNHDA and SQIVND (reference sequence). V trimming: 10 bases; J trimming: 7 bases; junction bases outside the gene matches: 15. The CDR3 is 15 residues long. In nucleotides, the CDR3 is TGTGCCACAAAAAACCCAGGGGGCCTTTGGCAGCCCCAGCATTTT. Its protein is CATKNPGGLWQPQHF.

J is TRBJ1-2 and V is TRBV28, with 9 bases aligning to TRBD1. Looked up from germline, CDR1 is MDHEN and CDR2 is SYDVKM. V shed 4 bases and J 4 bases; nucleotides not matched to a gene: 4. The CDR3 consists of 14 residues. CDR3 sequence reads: CASSWGTGLYGYTF. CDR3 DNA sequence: TGTGCCAGCAGTTGGGGGACAGGGCTCTATGGCTACACCTTC.

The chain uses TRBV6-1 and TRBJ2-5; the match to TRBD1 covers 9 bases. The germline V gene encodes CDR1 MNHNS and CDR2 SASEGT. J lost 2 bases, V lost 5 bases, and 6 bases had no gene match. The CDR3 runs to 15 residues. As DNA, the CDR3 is TGTGCCAGCAGTCCCGGGACAGGGCCGCAAGAGACCCAGTACTTC. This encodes CASSPGTGPQETQYF.

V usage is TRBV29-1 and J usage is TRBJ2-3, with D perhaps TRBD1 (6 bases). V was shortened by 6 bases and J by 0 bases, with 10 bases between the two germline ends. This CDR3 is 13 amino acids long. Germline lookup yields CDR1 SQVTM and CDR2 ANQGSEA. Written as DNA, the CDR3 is TGCAGCGTGGACAGTGCTAGCACAGATACGCAGTATTTT. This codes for CSVDSASTDTQYF.

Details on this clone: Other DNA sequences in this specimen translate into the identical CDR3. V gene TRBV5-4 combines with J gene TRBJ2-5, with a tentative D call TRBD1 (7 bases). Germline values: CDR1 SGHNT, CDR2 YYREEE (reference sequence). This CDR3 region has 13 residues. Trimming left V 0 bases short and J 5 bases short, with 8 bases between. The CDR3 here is CASSLAGGETQYF. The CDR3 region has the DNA TGTGCCAGCAGCTTGGCAGGGGGGGAGACCCAGTACTTC.

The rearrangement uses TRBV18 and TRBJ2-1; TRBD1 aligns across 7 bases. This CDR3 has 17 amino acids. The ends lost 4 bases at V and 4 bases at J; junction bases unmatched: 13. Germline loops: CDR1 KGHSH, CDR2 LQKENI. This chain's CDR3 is CASSLTMPGQQYNEQFF. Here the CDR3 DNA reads TGTGCCAGCTCACTTACGATGCCGGGACAGCAATACAATGAGCAGTTCTTC.

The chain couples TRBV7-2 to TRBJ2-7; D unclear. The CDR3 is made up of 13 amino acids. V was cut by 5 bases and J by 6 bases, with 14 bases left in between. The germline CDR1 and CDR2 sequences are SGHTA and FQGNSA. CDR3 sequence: CASSLGPSGEQYF. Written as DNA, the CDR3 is TGTGCCAGCAGCCTAGGACCGTCTGGCGAGCAGTACTTC.